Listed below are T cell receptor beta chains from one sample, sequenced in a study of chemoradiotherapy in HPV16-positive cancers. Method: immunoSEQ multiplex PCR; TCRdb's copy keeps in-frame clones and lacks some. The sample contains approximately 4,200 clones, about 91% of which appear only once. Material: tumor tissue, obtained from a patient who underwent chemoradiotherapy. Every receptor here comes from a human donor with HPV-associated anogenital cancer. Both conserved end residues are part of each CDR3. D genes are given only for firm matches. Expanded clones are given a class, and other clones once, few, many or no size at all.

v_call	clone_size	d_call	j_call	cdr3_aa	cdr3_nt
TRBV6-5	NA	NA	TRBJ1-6	CASSYSAARRVSPLHF	TGTGCCAGCAGTTACTCGGCGGCCCGGAGGGTTTCACCCCTCCACTTT
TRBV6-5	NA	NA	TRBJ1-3	CASSYILGSGNTIYF	TGTGCCAGCAGTTACATTCTTGGATCTGGAAACACCATATATTTT
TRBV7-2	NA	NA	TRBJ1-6	CASSAQGGTYNSPLHF	TGTGCCAGCAGCGCACAAGGGGGAACCTATAATTCACCCCTCCACTTT
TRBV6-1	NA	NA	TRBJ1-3	CASDFGGSSGNTIYF	TGTGCCAGTGACTTTGGGGGGAGCTCTGGAAACACCATATATTTT
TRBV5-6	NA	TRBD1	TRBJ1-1	CASSADRDTEAFF	TGTGCCAGCAGCGCAGACAGGGACACTGAAGCTTTCTTT
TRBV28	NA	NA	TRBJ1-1	CASSLPRSVAEAFF	TGTGCCAGCAGTTTACCCCGAAGCGTCGCTGAAGCTTTCTTT
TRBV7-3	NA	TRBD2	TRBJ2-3	CASSLRLAADTQYF	TGTGCCAGCAGCTTGCGACTAGCAGCAGATACGCAGTATTTT
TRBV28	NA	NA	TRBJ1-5	CASSLAGDNQPQHF	TGTGCCAGCAGTTTAGCGGGGGATAATCAGCCCCAGCATTTT
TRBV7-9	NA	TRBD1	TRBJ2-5	CASSQSTGVLETQYF	TGTGCCAGCAGCCAATCGACAGGGGTACTTGAGACCCAGTACTTC
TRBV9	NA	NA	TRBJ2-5	CASSVGSETQYF	TGTGCCAGCAGCGTAGGTTCGGAGACCCAGTACTTC
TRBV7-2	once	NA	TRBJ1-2	CASSLGRWQLANYGYTF	TGTGCCAGCAGCTTAGGGCGGTGGCAGCTAGCTAACTATGGCTACACCTTC
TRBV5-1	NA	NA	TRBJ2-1	CASSLWRQGGNNEQFF	TGCGCCAGCAGCTTGTGGAGGCAGGGGGGAAACAATGAGCAGTTCTTC
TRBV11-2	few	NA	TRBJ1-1	CASSFQRTRDTEAFF	TGTGCCAGCAGCTTCCAGAGAACCAGGGACACTGAAGCTTTCTTT
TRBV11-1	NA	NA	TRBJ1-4	CASSLAGTPNEKLFF	TGTGCCAGCAGCTTAGCAGGGACTCCTAATGAAAAACTGTTTTTT
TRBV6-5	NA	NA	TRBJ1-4	CASSRDTNEKLFF	TGTGCCAGCAGTCGGGACACTAATGAAAAACTGTTTTTT
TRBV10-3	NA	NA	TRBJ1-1	CAIKKGDTEAFF	TGTGCCATCAAAAAGGGGGACACTGAAGCTTTCTTT
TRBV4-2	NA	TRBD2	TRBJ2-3	CASRRTSGGEDTQYF	TGTGCCAGCAGGAGGACTAGCGGGGGGGAAGATACGCAGTATTTT
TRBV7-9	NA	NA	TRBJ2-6	CASTNPEHSGANVLTF	TGTGCCAGCACCAACCCCGAACACTCTGGGGCCAACGTCCTGACTTTC
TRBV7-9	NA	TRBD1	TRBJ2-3	CASSDRGQTDTQYF	TGTGCCAGCAGCGACAGGGGGCAGACAGATACGCAGTATTTT
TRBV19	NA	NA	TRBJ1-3	CASSFGLSGNTIYF	TGTGCCAGTAGTTTCGGCCTCTCTGGAAACACCATATATTTT
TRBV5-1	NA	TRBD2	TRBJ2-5	CASSLALLAGAEGETQYF	TGCGCCAGCAGCTTGGCCCTACTAGCGGGGGCAGAGGGTGAGACCCAGTACTTC